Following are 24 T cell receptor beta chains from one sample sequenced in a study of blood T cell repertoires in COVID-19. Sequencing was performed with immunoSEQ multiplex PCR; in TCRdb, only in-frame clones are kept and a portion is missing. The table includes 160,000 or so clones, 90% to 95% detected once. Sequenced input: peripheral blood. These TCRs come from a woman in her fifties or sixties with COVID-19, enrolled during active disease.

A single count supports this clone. CDR3 coding DNA: TGTGCCAGCAGCTTCCCCGGGACAGGGAACACCGGGGAGCTGTTTTTT. This encodes CASSFPGTGNTGELFF. This chain joins TRBV5-4 and TRBJ2-2; 8 nucleotides match TRBD1. The CDR3 is 16 amino acids. The V gene end was trimmed by 2 bases and the J gene end by 1 base; junction bases not matched to a gene: 4. Germline CDR1 SGHNT, CDR2 YYREEE (reference sequence).

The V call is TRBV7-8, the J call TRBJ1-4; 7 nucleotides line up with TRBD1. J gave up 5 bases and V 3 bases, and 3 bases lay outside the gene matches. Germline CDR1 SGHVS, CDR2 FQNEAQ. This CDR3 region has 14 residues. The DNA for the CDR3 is TGTGCCAGCAGCTTGACAGGGCTGAATGAAAAACTGTTTTTT. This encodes CASSLTGLNEKLFF. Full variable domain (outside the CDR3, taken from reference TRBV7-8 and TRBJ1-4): GAGVSQSPRYKVAKRGQDVALRCDPISGHVSLFWYQQALGQGPEFLTYFQNEAQLDKSGLPSDRFFAERPEGSVSTLKIQRTQQEDSAVYLCASSLTGLNEKLFFGSGTQLSVL.

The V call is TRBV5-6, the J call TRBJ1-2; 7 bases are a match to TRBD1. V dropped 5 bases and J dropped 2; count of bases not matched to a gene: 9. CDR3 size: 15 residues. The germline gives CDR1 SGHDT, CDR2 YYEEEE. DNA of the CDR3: TGTGCCAGCAGGCGCAGGGGGACCATCAACTATGGCTACACCTTC. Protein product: CASRRRGTINYGYTF.

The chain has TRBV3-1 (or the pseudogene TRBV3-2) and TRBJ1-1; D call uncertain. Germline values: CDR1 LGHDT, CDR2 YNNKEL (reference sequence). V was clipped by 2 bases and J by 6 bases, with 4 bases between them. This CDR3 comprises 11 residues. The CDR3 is CASSQSSEAFF. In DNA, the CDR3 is TGTGCCAGCAGCCAATCTTCTGAAGCTTTCTTT.

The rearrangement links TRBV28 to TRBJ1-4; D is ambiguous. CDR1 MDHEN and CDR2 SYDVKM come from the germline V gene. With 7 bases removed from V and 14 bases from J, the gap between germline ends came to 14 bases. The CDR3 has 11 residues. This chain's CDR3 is CASTSTGGLFF. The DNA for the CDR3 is TGTGCCAGCACCTCCACCGGCGGCCTGTTTTTT. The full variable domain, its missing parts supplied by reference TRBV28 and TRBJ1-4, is DVKVTQSSRYLVKRTGEKVFLECVQDMDHENMFWYRQDPGLGLRLIYFSYDVKMKEKGDIPEGYSVSREKKERFSLILESASTNQTSMYLCASTSTGGLFFGSGTQLSVL.

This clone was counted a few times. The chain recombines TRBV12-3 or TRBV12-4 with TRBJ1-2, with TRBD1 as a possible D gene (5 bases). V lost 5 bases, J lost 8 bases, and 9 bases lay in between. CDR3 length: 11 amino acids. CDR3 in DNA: TGTGCCAGCAGTCCAGGGTCGGGCTACACCTTC. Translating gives CASSPGSGYTF.

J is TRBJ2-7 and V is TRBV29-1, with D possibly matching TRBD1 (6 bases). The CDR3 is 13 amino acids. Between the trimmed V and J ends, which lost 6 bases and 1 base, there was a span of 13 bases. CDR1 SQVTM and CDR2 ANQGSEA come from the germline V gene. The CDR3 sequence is CSVYTGSSYEQYF. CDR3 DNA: TGCAGCGTGTACACAGGGTCATCCTACGAGCAGTACTTC.

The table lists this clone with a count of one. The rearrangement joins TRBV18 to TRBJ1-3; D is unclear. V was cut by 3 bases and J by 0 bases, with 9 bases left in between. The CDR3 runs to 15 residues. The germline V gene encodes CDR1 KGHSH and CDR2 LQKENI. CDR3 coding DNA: TGTGCCAGCTCACCCGACACCTCCTCTGGAAACACCATATATTTT. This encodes CASSPDTSSGNTIYF.

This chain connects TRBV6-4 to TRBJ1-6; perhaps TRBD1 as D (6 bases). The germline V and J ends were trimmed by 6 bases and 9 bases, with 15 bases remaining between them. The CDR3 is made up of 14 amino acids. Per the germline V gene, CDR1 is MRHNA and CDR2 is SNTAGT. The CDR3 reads CASSRDIHTSPLHF. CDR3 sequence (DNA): TGTGCCAGCAGCCGGGACATTCATACTTCACCCCTCCACTTT.

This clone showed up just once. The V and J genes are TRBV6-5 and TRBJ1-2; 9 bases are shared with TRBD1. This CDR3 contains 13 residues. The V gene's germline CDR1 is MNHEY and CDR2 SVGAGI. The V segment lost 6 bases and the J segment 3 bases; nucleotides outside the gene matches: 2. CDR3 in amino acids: CASSTGGHYGYTF. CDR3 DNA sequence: TGTGCCAGCAGCACAGGGGGCCACTATGGCTACACCTTC.

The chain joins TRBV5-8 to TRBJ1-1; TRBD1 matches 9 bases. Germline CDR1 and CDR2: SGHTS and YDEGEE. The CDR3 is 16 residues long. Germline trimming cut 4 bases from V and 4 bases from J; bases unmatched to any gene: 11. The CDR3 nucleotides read TGTGCCAGCAGCCAAGGACAGGGGTGGACTAGCACTGAAGCTTTCTTT. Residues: CASSQGQGWTSTEAFF.

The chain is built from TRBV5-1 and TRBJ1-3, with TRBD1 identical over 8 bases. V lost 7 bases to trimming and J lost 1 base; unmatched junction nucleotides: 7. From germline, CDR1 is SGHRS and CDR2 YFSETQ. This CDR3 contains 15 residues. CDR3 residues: CASGPDRASGNTIYF. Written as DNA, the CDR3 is TGCGCCAGCGGTCCGGACAGGGCGTCTGGAAACACCATATATTTT.

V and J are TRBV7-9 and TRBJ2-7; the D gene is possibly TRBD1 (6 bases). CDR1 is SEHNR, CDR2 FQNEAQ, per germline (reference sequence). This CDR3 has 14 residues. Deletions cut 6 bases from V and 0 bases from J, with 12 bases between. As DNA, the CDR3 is TGTGCCAGCAGTGGGACACCGAGCTCCTACGAGCAGTACTTC. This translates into CASSGTPSSYEQYF. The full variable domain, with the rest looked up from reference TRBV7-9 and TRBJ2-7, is DTGVSQNPRHKITKRGQNVTFRCDPISEHNRLYWYRQTLGQGPEFLTYFQNEAQLEKSRLLSDRFSAERPKGSFSTLEIQRTEQGDSAMYLCASSGTPSSYEQYFGPGTRLTVT.

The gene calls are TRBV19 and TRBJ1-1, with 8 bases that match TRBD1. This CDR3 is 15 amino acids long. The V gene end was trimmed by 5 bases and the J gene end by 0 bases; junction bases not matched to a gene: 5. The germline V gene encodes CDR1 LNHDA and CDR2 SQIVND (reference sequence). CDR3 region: CASSYRTGMNTEAFF. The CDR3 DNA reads TGTGCCAGTAGTTATAGGACAGGGATGAACACTGAAGCTTTCTTT.

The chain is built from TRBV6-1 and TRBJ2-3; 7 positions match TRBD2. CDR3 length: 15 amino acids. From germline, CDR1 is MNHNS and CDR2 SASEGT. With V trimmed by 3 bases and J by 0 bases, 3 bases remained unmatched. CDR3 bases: TGTGCCAGCAGTGATTTAGCGGGTAGCACAGATACGCAGTATTTT. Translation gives CASSDLAGSTDTQYF.

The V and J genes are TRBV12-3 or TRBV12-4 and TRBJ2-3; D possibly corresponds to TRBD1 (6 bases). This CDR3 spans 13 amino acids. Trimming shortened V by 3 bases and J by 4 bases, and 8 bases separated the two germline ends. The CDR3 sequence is CASSFTGPDTQYF. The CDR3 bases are TGTGCCAGCAGTTTCACAGGGCCAGATACGCAGTATTTT.

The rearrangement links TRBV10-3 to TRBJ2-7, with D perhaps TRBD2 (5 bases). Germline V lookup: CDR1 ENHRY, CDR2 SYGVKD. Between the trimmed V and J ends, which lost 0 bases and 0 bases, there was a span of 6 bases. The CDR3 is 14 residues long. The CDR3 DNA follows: TGTGCCATCAGTGAGTCGGGGAGCTCCTACGAGCAGTACTTC. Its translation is CAISESGSSYEQYF.

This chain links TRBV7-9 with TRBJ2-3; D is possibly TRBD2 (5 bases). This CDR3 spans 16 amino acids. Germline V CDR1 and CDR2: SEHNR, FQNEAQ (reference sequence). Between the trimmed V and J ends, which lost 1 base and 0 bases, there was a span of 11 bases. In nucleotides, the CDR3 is TGTGCCAGCAGCTTAGGAGGGTATATGAGCACAGATACGCAGTATTTT. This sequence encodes CASSLGGYMSTDTQYF.

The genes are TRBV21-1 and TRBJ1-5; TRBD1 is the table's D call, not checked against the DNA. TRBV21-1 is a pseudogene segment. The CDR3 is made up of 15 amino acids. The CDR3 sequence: CASSTQVEGNQPQHF. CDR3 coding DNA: TGTGCCAGCAGCACACAGGTTGAGGGCAATCAGCCCCAGCATTTT.

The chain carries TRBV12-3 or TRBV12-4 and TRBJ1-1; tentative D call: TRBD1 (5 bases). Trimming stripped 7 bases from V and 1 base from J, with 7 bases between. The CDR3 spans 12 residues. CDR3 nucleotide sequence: TGTGCCAGCACGACAGCGAACACTGAAGCTTTCTTT. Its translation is CASTTANTEAFF.

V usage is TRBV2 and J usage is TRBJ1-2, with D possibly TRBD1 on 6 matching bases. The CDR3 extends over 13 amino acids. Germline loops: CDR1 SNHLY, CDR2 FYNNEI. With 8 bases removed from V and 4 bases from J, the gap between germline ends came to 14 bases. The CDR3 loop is CASGGQLLYGYTF. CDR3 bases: TGTGCCAGCGGTGGACAGCTCCTCTATGGCTACACCTTC.

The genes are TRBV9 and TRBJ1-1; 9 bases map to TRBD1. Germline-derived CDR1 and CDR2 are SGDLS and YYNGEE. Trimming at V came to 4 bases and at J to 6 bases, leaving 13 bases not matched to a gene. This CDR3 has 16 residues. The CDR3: CASSPPGQGRWAEAFF. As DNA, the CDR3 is TGTGCCAGCAGCCCCCCGGGACAGGGTCGGTGGGCTGAAGCTTTCTTT.

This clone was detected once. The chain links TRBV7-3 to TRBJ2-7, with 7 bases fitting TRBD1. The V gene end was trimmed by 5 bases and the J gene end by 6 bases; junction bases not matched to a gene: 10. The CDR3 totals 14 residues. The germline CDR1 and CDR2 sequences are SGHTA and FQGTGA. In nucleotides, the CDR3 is TGTGCCAGCAGCCCTCGAACAGGGGAAGTCGAGCAGTACTTC. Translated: CASSPRTGEVEQYF.

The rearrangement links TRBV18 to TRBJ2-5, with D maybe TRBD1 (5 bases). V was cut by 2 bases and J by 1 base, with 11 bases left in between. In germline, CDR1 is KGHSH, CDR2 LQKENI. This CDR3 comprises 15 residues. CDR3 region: CASSPISGLQETQYF. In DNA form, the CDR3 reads TGTGCCAGCTCACCAATATCAGGGCTCCAAGAGACCCAGTACTTC.